This T cell receptor (beta chain) appears in the sequencing data of a study of T cell responses to AZD1222 COVID-19 vaccine. Overall study results and limits: Reportedly, nearly half the spike-specific TCRs target unmutated variant regions. Among those given AZD1222, only 6 or 7 were seropositive at baseline.

On this clone: As yet, its antigen is unknown.

The CDR3 runs to 16 residues. V lost 1 base to trimming and J lost 2 bases, with 14 bases between them. Germline V gene data show CDR1 as LNHDA and CDR2 as SQIVND (reference sequence). Some clones are missing from TCRdb's copy, which holds only in-frame ones; the method was immunoSEQ multiplex PCR. The sample records roughly 120,000 clones, roughly nine tenths being singletons. The specimen was peripheral blood, collected on day 0 of AZD1222 vaccination. The clonotype originates from an adult in good health. The V call is TRBV19, the J call TRBJ1-2, with TRBD1 as a possible D gene (5 bases). CDR3 nucleotide sequence: TGTGCCAGTAGTATAGGACTTCAGGGAGGGAACTATGGCTACACCTTC. Protein: CASSIGLQGGNYGYTF.